This T cell receptor beta chain was recorded in a study of read filtering for tumor transcriptome and immune sequencing. This CDR3 comprises 14 residues. Germline V gene lookup returns CDR1 SGHRS and CDR2 YFSETQ. V lost 4 bases to trimming and J lost 2 bases, with 10 bases between them. This clonotype was detected many times. From about 0.4 ug of RNA, a library with molecular barcoded alpha/delta and beta/gamma adaptors was made. TCRdb reprocessed the reads with MiXCR, giving one entry per CDR3 protein. The sample consists of roughly 82,000 distinct CDR3 sequences, 10% to 15% of them appearing once. The receptor was isolated from a donor at least 40 years old with multiple myeloma. The V call is TRBV5-1, the J call TRBJ2-1, with D hard to call. Sequenced: a population of CD138-negative cells sorted from bone marrow. DNA for the CDR3: TGCGCCAGCAGCCTGACGGGCCCCTACAATGAGCAGTTCTTC. This sequence encodes CASSLTGPYNEQFF.